This passage covers 16 T cell receptor beta chains from one sample sequenced in a study of T cell responses to AZD1222 COVID-19 vaccine. Sequenced by immunoSEQ multiplex PCR; TCRdb stores in-frame clones only, minus some. Found here are over 100,000 clones, roughly 90% of them singletons; the top ten hold around 1%. This specimen consisted of peripheral blood, obtained 28 days after the second AZD1222 dose. All receptors come from an adult who received the AZD1222 COVID-19 vaccine.

This rearrangement joins TRBV25-1 to TRBJ2-7; the D is unclear. The CDR3 has 11 amino acids. V gave up 4 bases and J gave up 7 bases, with 8 bases separating them. The germline V gene has CDR1 MGHDK and CDR2 SYGVNS. The CDR3 region is CASSAGGEQYF. The CDR3, as DNA: TGTGCCAGCAGTGCGGGTGGTGAGCAGTACTTC.

In DNA form, the CDR3 reads TGTGCCAGCAGAACAGGGGGGTTAAGCAATGAGCAGTTCTTC. Its translation is CASRTGGLSNEQFF. The chain links TRBV27 to TRBJ2-1; 8 nucleotides align to TRBD1. J was trimmed by 6 bases and V by 6 bases; bases with no gene match: 7. CDR3 size: 14 residues. CDR1 is MNHEY and CDR2 is SMNVEV in the germline V gene (reference sequence).

The chain is built from TRBV27 and TRBJ1-1; perhaps TRBD1 as D (5 bases). V was pared by 2 bases and J by 0 bases, with 13 bases between. The length of the CDR3 is 16 residues. The germline CDR1 and CDR2 sequences are MNHEY and SMNVEV (reference sequence). The CDR3 DNA reads TGTGCCAGCAGTTTAAGGGAGACAGTTATGAACACTGAAGCTTTCTTT. Its translation is CASSLRETVMNTEAFF.

This sequence joins TRBV28 and TRBJ1-5; TRBD1 matches at 8 bases. V was clipped by 5 bases and J by 4 bases; unmatched bases: 4. The length of the CDR3 is 14 residues. Looked up from germline, CDR1 is MDHEN and CDR2 is SYDVKM. The CDR3 nucleotides read TGTGCCAGCAGTCGGACAGGGCTGAATCAGCCCCAGCATTTT. This sequence encodes CASSRTGLNQPQHF.

The chain combines TRBV5-6 with TRBJ1-4, with D possibly matching TRBD1 (5 bases). Trimming left V 4 bases short and J 8 bases short, with 18 bases between. Per germline, CDR1 SGHDT and CDR2 YYEEEE. The length of the CDR3 is 15 residues. The CDR3 protein is CASSVQGRLREKLFF. Here the CDR3 DNA reads TGTGCCAGCAGCGTTCAGGGAAGGCTACGCGAAAAACTGTTTTTT.

This chain uses TRBV7-2 with TRBJ2-7, with D perhaps matching TRBD2 (5 bases). CDR3 length equals 14 residues. V was cut by 2 bases and J by 4 bases, with 12 bases left in between. Germline V gives CDR1 SGHTA, CDR2 FQGNSA. The CDR3 sequence: CASSLSLAGYEQYF. DNA of the CDR3: TGTGCCAGCAGCTTAAGCCTAGCTGGGTACGAGCAGTACTTC.

V is TRBV2 and J is TRBJ2-1; 7 positions agree with TRBD1. The CDR3 contains 15 residues. Losses at the gene ends were 6 bases for V and 0 bases for J; bases not matched to a gene: 5. Germline CDR1 is SNHLY and CDR2 is FYNNEI. CDR3 in amino acids: CASRPTGSSYNEQFF. The CDR3 nucleotides are TGTGCCAGCAGGCCGACAGGGAGCTCCTACAATGAGCAGTTCTTC.

V usage is TRBV6-5 and J usage is TRBJ2-7; 7 positions match TRBD1. The CDR3 runs 14 residues. Germline assignment: CDR1 MNHEY and CDR2 SVGAGI. The ends lost 0 bases at V and 2 bases at J; junction bases unmatched: 1. Here the CDR3 DNA reads TGTGCCAGCAGTTACTCGCAGGGGGCCTACGAGCAGTACTTC. Its translation is CASSYSQGAYEQYF.

This clone was seen a single time. The V and J genes are TRBV4-2 and TRBJ2-7; D is undetermined. The CDR3 length is 13 residues. The germline gives CDR1 LGHNA, CDR2 YNFKEQ. Trimming stripped 0 bases from V and 6 bases from J, with 9 bases between. For the CDR3, the DNA is TGTGCCAGCAGCCAAGAATCCAGGACCGAGCAGTACTTC. Translation gives CASSQESRTEQYF.

The V and J genes are TRBV9 and TRBJ1-2, with TRBD1 as a possible D gene (5 bases). The CDR3 is 15 amino acids. Germline V CDR1 and CDR2: SGDLS, YYNGEE. Trimming cost V 3 bases and J 6 bases, with 18 bases left between them. The CDR3: CASSGRRDFNDGYTF. CDR3 nucleotides: TGTGCCAGCAGCGGAAGACGGGACTTCAATGATGGCTACACCTTC.

V and J are TRBV6-1 and TRBJ2-3; TRBD2 matches 8 bases. The trim removed 3 bases at V and 2 bases at J, leaving 4 bases unmatched. This CDR3 has 15 residues. Germline CDR1 and CDR2: MNHNS and SASEGT. This CDR3 is CASSDPAGDTDTQYF. The CDR3 coding sequence is TGTGCCAGCAGTGACCCAGCGGGGGACACAGATACGCAGTATTTT.

The CDR3 sequence: CAWTPGSTDTQYF. The CDR3 coding sequence is TGTGCCTGGACACCCGGGAGCACAGATACGCAGTATTTT. The chain links TRBV30 to TRBJ2-3, with D unresolved. Germline V gene lookup returns CDR1 GTSNPN and CDR2 SVGIG (reference sequence). The CDR3 spans 13 residues. V dropped 4 bases and J dropped 0 bases, with 8 bases sitting between them.

This chain joins TRBV5-1 and TRBJ1-1; D is unresolved. The V end was cut by 4 bases, the J end by 1 base, with 14 bases between. Looked up from germline, CDR1 is SGHRS and CDR2 is YFSETQ. The CDR3 is 15 residues long. The CDR3 DNA follows: TGCGCCAGCAGCGCAGGACTGGTATCGAACACTGAAGCTTTCTTT. This codes for CASSAGLVSNTEAFF.

V usage is TRBV19 and J usage is TRBJ1-1; perhaps TRBD1 as D (5 bases). This CDR3 is 15 amino acids long. Trimming took 4 bases from V and 7 from J, leaving 19 bases between them. Germline V gene sequence: CDR1 LNHDA, CDR2 SQIVND (reference sequence). The CDR3 DNA is TGTGCCAGTAGTACAATCGACAGAACGGGGAGTGAAGCTTTCTTT. Translating gives CASSTIDRTGSEAFF.

This clone was found once. This chain joins TRBV29-1 and TRBJ1-1; D not resolved. The germline V and J ends were trimmed by 8 bases and 1 base, with 14 bases remaining between them. The CDR3 totals 13 residues. Looked up from germline, CDR1 is SQVTM and CDR2 is ANQGSEA. CDR3 DNA sequence: TGCAGCCCTTTCCGGACGGGGAACACTGAAGCTTTCTTT. This codes for CSPFRTGNTEAFF.

The chain joins TRBV5-6 to TRBJ1-2, with D possibly being TRBD1 (5 bases). The CDR3 is made up of 12 amino acids. The germline gives CDR1 SGHDT, CDR2 YYEEEE. Between the trimmed V and J ends, which lost 2 bases and 5 bases, there was a span of 7 bases. This chain's CDR3 is CASSFDRYGYTF. In DNA, the CDR3 is TGTGCCAGCAGCTTCGACAGATATGGCTACACCTTC.